The 18 T cell receptor beta chains presented below share a single source sample, sequenced in a study of shared clonotypes between healthy human individuals. Clones were read by immunoSEQ multiplex PCR, and TCRdb kept only the in-frame ones, dropping some. The sample contains roughly 95,000 clones, roughly 45% of which appear only once. Sample: PBMCs. Source of these receptors: a woman aged 40 to 49 in good health. Some clones in this sample may be carry-over from other donors' samples.

This chain links TRBV6-4 with TRBJ2-2, with 10 bases that match TRBD2. The ends lost 4 bases at V and 3 bases at J; junction bases unmatched: 2. The CDR3 spans 15 residues. Germline-derived CDR1 and CDR2 are MRHNA and SNTAGT. The CDR3 nucleotides read TGTGCCAGCAGTGTCCTAGCGGGGGACACCGGGGAGCTGTTTTTT. Protein product: CASSVLAGDTGELFF.

The chain uses TRBV18 and TRBJ2-7; D call uncertain. Trimming stripped 4 bases from V and 3 bases from J, with 13 bases between. The CDR3 sequence is 14 residues long. CDR1 is KGHSH, CDR2 LQKENI, per germline. CDR3 amino acids: CASSLGRSNYEQYF. CDR3 coding DNA: TGTGCCAGCTCACTAGGACGGTCGAACTACGAGCAGTACTTC. Full variable domain (outside the CDR3, taken from reference TRBV18 and TRBJ2-7): NAGVMQNPRHLVRRRGQEARLRCSPMKGHSHVYWYRQLPEEGLKFMVYLQKENIIDESGMPKERFSAEFPKEGPSILRIQQVVRGDSAAYFCASSLGRSNYEQYFGPGTRLTVT.

The CDR3 reads CASSPASSTDTQYF. CDR3 nucleotides: TGTGCCAGCTCTCCAGCTAGCAGCACAGATACGCAGTATTTT. The chain joins TRBV18 to TRBJ2-3; weak D call: TRBD2 (5 bases). This CDR3 has 14 residues. V was cut by 6 bases and J by 0 bases, with 10 bases left in between. The germline CDR1 and CDR2 sequences are KGHSH and LQKENI.

The chain combines TRBV15 with TRBJ1-2; 7 bases agree with TRBD1. The germline V gene has CDR1 LNHNV and CDR2 YYDKDF (reference sequence). J lost 5 bases, V lost 0 bases, and 6 bases had no gene match. The CDR3 is made up of 15 amino acids. The chain's CDR3 is CATSRDRRQGYGYTF. The CDR3 nucleotides read TGTGCCACCAGCAGAGATCGGCGACAGGGTTATGGCTACACCTTC.

This rearrangement joins TRBV15 to TRBJ1-6; no firm D call. With 1 base removed from V and 6 bases from J, the gap between germline ends came to 7 bases. This CDR3 is 14 amino acids long. Per germline, CDR1 LNHNV and CDR2 YYDKDF (reference sequence). CDR3 sequence (DNA): TGTGCCACCAGCAGAGGGGTTGCTAATTCACCCCTCCACTTT. Protein: CATSRGVANSPLHF.

This clone came up many times. The chain combines TRBV5-1 with TRBJ1-1, with unresolved D. The CDR3 loop spans 14 amino acids. Trimming cost V 4 bases and J 1 base, with 11 bases left between them. Germline V gene data show CDR1 as SGHRS and CDR2 as YFSETQ. In nucleotides, the CDR3 is TGCGCCAGCAGCCATGGGGATGGGAACACTGAAGCTTTCTTT. Protein sequence: CASSHGDGNTEAFF.

The chain uses TRBV30 and TRBJ2-7; 10 nucleotides agree with TRBD2. The germline CDR1 and CDR2 sequences are GTSNPN and SVGIG (reference sequence). The CDR3 length is 13 residues. With 5 bases clipped from V and 6 bases from J, the junction kept 7 bases outside the gene matches. CDR3 protein: CAWVKSGGGEQYF. The CDR3 DNA sequence: TGTGCCTGGGTTAAAAGCGGGGGGGGCGAGCAGTACTTC.

This clone was counted a few times. The rearrangement links TRBV30 to TRBJ1-6, with 10 bases identical to TRBD1. Per the germline V gene, CDR1 is GTSNPN and CDR2 is SVGIG (reference sequence). The CDR3 contains 18 residues. Trimming took 0 bases from V and 6 from J; bases not matched to a gene: 11. This chain's CDR3 is CAWSVLADRGLFNSPLHF. The DNA for the CDR3 is TGTGCCTGGAGTGTACTCGCGGACAGGGGGTTATTTAATTCACCCCTCCACTTT. The full variable domain, completed using reference TRBV30 and TRBJ1-6, is SQTIHQWPATLVQPVGSPLSLECTVEGTSNPNLYWYRQAAGRGLQLLFYSVGIGQISSEVPQNLSASRPQDRQFILSSKKLLLSDSGFYLCAWSVLADRGLFNSPLHFGNGTRLTVT.

This clone was seen a few times. The chain combines TRBV23-1 with TRBJ2-2, with D maybe TRBD1 (5 bases). TRBV23-1 is known as an ORF, though its function is uncertain. V lost 4 bases and J lost 0, with 15 bases in between. The CDR3 has 17 residues. In nucleotides, the CDR3 is TGCGCCAGCAGTCTGTCCTTCCGCAGGGCGAACACCGGGGAGCTGTTTTTT. Its translation is CASSLSFRRANTGELFF.

The V and J genes are TRBV6-5 and TRBJ2-7, with D perhaps matching TRBD2 (5 bases). CDR3 length: 13 amino acids. Trimming shortened V by 6 bases and J by 1 base, and 10 bases separated the two germline ends. Germline CDR1 and CDR2: MNHEY and SVGAGI. The CDR3 sequence is CASSLGRSYEQYF. In nucleotides, the CDR3 is TGTGCCAGCAGCCTTGGGAGATCCTACGAGCAGTACTTC.

Details on this clone: At one boundary the junction diverges from the germline segment, which might be a read error. This chain joins TRBV4-1 and TRBJ1-1, with unresolved D. The CDR3 runs 14 residues. In germline, CDR1 is MGHRA, CDR2 YSYEKL. The CDR3 coding sequence is TGCGCCAGCAGCCAATTTGAATTGAACGCTGAAGCTTTCTTT. Translated, it gives CASSQFELNAEAFF.

V usage is TRBV29-1 and J usage is TRBJ2-7, with D uncertain. This CDR3 spans 12 amino acids. Germline loops: CDR1 SQVTM, CDR2 ANQGSEA. The V and J ends lost 7 bases and 4 bases respectively, with 14 bases between them. CDR3 residues: CSARDSDYEQYF. The CDR3, as DNA: TGCAGCGCCCGAGACTCGGATTACGAGCAGTACTTC.

The sample holds a few counts of this clone. This sequence joins TRBV19 and TRBJ2-3; D call uncertain. There are 14 residues in the CDR3. The V and J ends lost 1 base and 1 base respectively, with 6 bases between them. Germline lookup yields CDR1 LNHDA and CDR2 SQIVND (reference sequence). The DNA of the CDR3 is TGTGCCAGTAGTATAGCCACTGGCACAGATACGCAGTATTTT. This gives the protein CASSIATGTDTQYF.

This clone appeared once. J is TRBJ2-1 and V is TRBV4-2; D is possibly TRBD1 (7 bases). This CDR3 region has 17 residues. Deletions cut 0 bases from V and 10 bases from J, with 22 bases between. Germline loops: CDR1 LGHNA, CDR2 YNFKEQ. DNA for the CDR3: TGTGCCAGCAGCCAAGACCCCAGGGGGGAAGACCCTTACGAGCAGTTCTTC. Translation: CASSQDPRGEDPYEQFF.

This clone was seen a handful of times. The CDR3 spells CSVDPRTNNEQFF. CDR3 coding DNA: TGCAGCGTTGATCCACGGACCAACAATGAGCAGTTCTTC. The chain joins TRBV29-1 to TRBJ2-1; D uncertain. This CDR3 has 13 residues. V was pared by 3 bases and J by 5 bases, with 11 bases between. Germline values: CDR1 SQVTM, CDR2 ANQGSEA.

V usage is TRBV29-1 and J usage is TRBJ2-1; D is perhaps TRBD2 (6 bases). Germline CDR1 and CDR2: SQVTM and ANQGSEA. V shed 1 base and J shed 6 bases, with 13 bases lying between them. This CDR3 is built from 14 residues. CDR3 amino acids: CSVEGLPGLNEQFF. For the CDR3, the DNA is TGCAGCGTTGAAGGATTGCCGGGACTCAATGAGCAGTTCTTC.

This clone has a handful of counts. The rearrangement uses TRBV28 and TRBJ1-5; D remains ambiguous. CDR3 length: 15 amino acids. V was pared by 2 bases and J by 6 bases, with 14 bases between. Germline loops: CDR1 MDHEN, CDR2 SYDVKM. CDR3 amino acids: CASSLPGMGGQPQHF. In DNA form, the CDR3 reads TGTGCCAGCAGTTTACCTGGTATGGGTGGTCAGCCCCAGCATTTT.

As regards this clone: Germline and junction disagree at one end, which may indicate a read error. The chain is built from TRBV6-5 and TRBJ2-7; maybe TRBD2 (6 bases). The V gene's germline CDR1 is MNHEY and CDR2 SVGAGI. The CDR3 is 14 amino acids. The CDR3, as DNA: TGTGCCATCAGTGAATCGGGACTCACCTACGAGCAGTACTTC. Amino acid sequence: CAISESGLTYEQYF.